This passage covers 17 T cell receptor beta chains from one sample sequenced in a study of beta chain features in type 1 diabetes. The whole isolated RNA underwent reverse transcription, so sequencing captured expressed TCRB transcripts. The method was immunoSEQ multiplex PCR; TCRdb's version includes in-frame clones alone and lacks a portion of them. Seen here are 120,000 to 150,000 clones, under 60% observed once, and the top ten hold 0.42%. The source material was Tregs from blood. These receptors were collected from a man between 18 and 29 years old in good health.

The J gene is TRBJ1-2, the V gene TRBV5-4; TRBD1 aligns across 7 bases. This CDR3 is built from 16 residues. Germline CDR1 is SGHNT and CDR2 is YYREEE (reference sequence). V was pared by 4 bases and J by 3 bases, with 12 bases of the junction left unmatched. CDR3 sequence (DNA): TGTGCCAGCAGCCCCCGAGGACAGGCGCGATACTATGGCTACACCTTC. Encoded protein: CASSPRGQARYYGYTF. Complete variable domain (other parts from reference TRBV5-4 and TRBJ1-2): ETGVTQSPTHLIKTRGQQVTLRCSSQSGHNTVSWYQQALGQGPQFIFQYYREEENGRGNFPPRFSGLQFPNYSSELNVNALELDDSALYLCASSPRGQARYYGYTFGSGTRLTVV.

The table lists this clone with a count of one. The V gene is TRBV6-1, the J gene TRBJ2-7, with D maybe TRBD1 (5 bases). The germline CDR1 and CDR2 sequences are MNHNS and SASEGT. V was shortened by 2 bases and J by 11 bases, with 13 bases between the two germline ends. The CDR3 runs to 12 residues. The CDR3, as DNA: TGTGCCAGCAGTGAACTGGGCCAGGGAAAGTACTTC. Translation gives CASSELGQGKYF.

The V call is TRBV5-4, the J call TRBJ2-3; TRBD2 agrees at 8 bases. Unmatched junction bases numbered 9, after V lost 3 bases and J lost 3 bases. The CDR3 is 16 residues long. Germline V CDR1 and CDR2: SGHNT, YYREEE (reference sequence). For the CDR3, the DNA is TGTGCCAGCAGCTCGGGAGCGGGAGCATTTACAGATACGCAGTATTTT. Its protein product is CASSSGAGAFTDTQYF.

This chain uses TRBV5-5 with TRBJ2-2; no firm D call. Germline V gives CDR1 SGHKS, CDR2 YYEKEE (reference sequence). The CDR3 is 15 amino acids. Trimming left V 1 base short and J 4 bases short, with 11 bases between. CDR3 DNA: TGTGCCAGCAGCTTGTTTACCGCCGGCACCGGGGAGCTGTTTTTT. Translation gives CASSLFTAGTGELFF. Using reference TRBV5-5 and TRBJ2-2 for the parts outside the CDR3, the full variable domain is DAGVTQSPTHLIKTRGQQVTLRCSPISGHKSVSWYQQVLGQGPQFIFQYYEKEERGRGNFPDRFSARQFPNYSSELNVNALLLGDSALYLCASSLFTAGTGELFFGEGSRLTVL.

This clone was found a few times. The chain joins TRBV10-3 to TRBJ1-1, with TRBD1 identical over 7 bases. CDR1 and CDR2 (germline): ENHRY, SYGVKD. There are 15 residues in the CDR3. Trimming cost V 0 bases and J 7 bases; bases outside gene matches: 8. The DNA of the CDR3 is TGTGCCATCAGTGAGTCGAAGGGGGCAGGGTTTGAAGCTTTCTTT. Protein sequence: CAISESKGAGFEAFF.

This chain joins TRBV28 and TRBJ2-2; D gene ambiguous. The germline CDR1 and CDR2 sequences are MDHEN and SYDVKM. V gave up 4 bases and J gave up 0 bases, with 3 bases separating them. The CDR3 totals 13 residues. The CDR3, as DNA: TGTGCCAGCAGTTCAACGAACACCGGGGAGCTGTTTTTT. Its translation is CASSSTNTGELFF.

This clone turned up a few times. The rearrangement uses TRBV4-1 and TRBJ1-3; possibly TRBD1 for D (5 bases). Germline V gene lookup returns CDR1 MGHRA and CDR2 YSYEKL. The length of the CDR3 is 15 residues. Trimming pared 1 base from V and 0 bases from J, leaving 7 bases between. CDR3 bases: TGCGCCAGCAGCCAAGGGGGCCGCTCTGGAAACACCATATATTTT. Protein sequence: CASSQGGRSGNTIYF.

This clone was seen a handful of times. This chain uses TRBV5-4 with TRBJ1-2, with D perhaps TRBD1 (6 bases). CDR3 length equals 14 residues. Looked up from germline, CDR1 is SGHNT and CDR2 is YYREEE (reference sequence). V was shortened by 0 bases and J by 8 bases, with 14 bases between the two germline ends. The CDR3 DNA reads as TGTGCCAGCAGCTTGGGCCACAGGGATACAGGCTACACCTTC. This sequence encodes CASSLGHRDTGYTF. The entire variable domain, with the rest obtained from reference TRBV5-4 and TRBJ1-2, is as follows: ETGVTQSPTHLIKTRGQQVTLRCSSQSGHNTVSWYQQALGQGPQFIFQYYREEENGRGNFPPRFSGLQFPNYSSELNVNALELDDSALYLCASSLGHRDTGYTFGSGTRLTVV.

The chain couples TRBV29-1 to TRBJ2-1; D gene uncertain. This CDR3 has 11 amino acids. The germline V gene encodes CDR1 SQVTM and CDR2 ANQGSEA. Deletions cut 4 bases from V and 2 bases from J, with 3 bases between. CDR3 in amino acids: CSVVTYNEQFF. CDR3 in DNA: TGCAGCGTTGTAACCTACAATGAGCAGTTCTTC.

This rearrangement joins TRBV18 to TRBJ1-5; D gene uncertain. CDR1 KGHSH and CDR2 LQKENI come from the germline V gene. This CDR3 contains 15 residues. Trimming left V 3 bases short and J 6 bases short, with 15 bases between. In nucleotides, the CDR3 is TGTGCCAGCTCACCTCAGTCGGGGTACGGTCAGCCCCAGCATTTT. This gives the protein CASSPQSGYGQPQHF.

The chain's CDR3 is CASSSRPGRETYEQYF. CDR3 DNA: TGCGCCAGCAGCTCCCGGCCGGGAAGGGAGACCTACGAGCAGTACTTC. V is TRBV5-1 and J is TRBJ2-7; D is perhaps TRBD2 (5 bases). Germline CDR1 reads SGHRS; CDR2 reads YFSETQ. CDR3 length equals 16 residues. Trimming pared 3 bases from V and 2 bases from J, leaving 18 bases between. The full variable domain, completed using reference TRBV5-1 and TRBJ2-7, is KAGVTQTPRYLIKTRGQQVTLSCSPISGHRSVSWYQQTPGQGLQFLFEYFSETQRNKGNFPGRFSGRQFSNSRSEMNVSTLELGDSALYLCASSSRPGRETYEQYFGPGTRLTVT.

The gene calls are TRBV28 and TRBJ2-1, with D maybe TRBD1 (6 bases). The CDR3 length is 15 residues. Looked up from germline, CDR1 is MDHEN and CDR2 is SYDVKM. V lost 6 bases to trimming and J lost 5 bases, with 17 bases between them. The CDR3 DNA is TGTGCCAGCAGCTACCTTCGGGACACCCACAATGAGCAGTTCTTC. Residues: CASSYLRDTHNEQFF.

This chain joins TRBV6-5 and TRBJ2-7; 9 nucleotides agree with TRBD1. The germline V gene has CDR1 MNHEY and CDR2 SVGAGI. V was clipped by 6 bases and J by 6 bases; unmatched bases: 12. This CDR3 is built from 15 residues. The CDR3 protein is CASSRGTGRVGEQYF. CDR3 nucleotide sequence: TGTGCCAGCAGCCGCGGGACAGGGCGGGTAGGCGAGCAGTACTTC.

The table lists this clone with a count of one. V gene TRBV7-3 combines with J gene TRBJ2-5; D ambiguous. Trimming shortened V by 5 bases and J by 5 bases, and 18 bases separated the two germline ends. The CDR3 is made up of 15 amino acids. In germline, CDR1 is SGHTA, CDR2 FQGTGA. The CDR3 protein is CASSPTTGGRETQYF. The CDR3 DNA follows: TGTGCCAGCAGCCCAACAACGGGTGGCCGGGAGACCCAGTACTTC.

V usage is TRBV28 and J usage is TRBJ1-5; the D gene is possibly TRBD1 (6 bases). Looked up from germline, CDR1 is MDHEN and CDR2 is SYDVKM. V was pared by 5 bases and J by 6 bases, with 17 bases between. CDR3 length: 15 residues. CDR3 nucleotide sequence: TGTGCCAGCAGTCAGAGGACAGTAGTAGGTCAGCCCCAGCATTTT. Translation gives CASSQRTVVGQPQHF.

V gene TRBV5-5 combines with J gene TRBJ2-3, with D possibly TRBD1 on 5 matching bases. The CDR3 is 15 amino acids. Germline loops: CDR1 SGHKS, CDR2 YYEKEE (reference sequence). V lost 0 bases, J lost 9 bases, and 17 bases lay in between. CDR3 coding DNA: TGTGCCAGCAGCTTGGAACACGGACGGAAGGGGACGCAGTATTTT. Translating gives CASSLEHGRKGTQYF. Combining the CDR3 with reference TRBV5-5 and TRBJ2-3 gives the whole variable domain DAGVTQSPTHLIKTRGQQVTLRCSPISGHKSVSWYQQVLGQGPQFIFQYYEKEERGRGNFPDRFSARQFPNYSSELNVNALLLGDSALYLCASSLEHGRKGTQYFGPGTRLTVL.

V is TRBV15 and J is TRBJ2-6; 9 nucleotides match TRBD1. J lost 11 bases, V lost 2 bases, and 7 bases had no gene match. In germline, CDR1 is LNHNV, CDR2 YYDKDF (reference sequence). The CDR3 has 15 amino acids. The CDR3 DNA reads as TGTGCCACCAGCAGACAGGGGACAGGGATCGACGTCCTGACTTTC. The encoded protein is CATSRQGTGIDVLTF.